These T cell receptor beta chains were read from a single sample in a study of T cell responses to AZD1222 COVID-19 vaccine. Sequencing used immunoSEQ multiplex PCR; TCRdb keeps in-frame clones, though not all of them. The table shows 95,000 to 150,000 clones, with approximately 90% occurring only once. The material was peripheral blood, obtained on day 0 of AZD1222 vaccination. The receptors were gathered from an adult in good health. Each CDR3 is given with its conserved first and last residue. Each record gives: V gene, J gene, clone size, D gene, CDR3 protein, CDR3 DNA. D genes are given only for firm matches. Rows give clone size only sometimes, using once, few, many, or a class for an expanded clone.

TRBV7-7,TRBJ2-1,-,-,CASSLGGDYNEQFF,TGTGCCAGCAGCTTAGGCGGGGACTACAATGAGCAGTTCTTC
TRBV7-9,TRBJ2-7,-,-,CASSSTPYEQYF,TGTGCCAGCAGCTCTACACCCTACGAGCAGTACTTC
TRBV4-1,TRBJ2-7,-,-,CASSQGGMSYEQYF,TGCGCCAGCAGCCAGGGGGGAATGAGCTACGAGCAGTACTTC
TRBV9,TRBJ1-6,-,TRBD1,CASSPGQGKNSPLHF,TGTGCCAGCAGCCCGGGACAGGGGAAGAATTCACCCCTCCACTTT
TRBV11-3,TRBJ2-2,-,-,CASRQEQTGGELFF,TGTGCCAGCAGACAGGAACAAACGGGCGGGGAGCTGTTTTTT
TRBV21-1,TRBJ1-3,-,-,CASSKEGLKSGSGNTIYF,TGTGCCAGCAGCAAAGAAGGGTTAAAATCAGGCTCTGGAAACACCATATATTTT
TRBV13,TRBJ1-1,-,-,CASSLGSGWPTEAFF,TGTGCCAGCAGCTTGGGGAGTGGGTGGCCAACTGAAGCTTTCTTT
TRBV27,TRBJ2-7,once,TRBD2,CASSSGTSGSEQYF,TGTGCCAGCAGCTCCGGGACTAGCGGGTCTGAGCAGTACTTC
TRBV20-1,TRBJ2-5,-,-,CSALVKQSQYF,TGCAGTGCGTTGGTCAAACAGTCCCAGTACTTC
TRBV9,TRBJ1-1,-,-,CASSVVLREDTEAFF,TGTGCCAGCAGCGTAGTGCTCAGGGAGGACACTGAAGCTTTCTTT
TRBV29-1,TRBJ1-2,-,-,CSAGQGSGYGYTF,TGCAGCGCTGGGCAGGGTTCGGGTTATGGCTACACCTTC
TRBV6-5,TRBJ2-3,-,-,CASSSSLAFDTQYF,TGTGCCAGCAGTTCTTCTTTGGCGTTCGATACGCAGTATTTT
TRBV27,TRBJ1-1,-,-,CASSSLGWGSPGGNTEAFF,TGTGCCAGCAGTTCCCTTGGTTGGGGGTCACCGGGGGGGAACACTGAAGCTTTCTTT
TRBV7-2,TRBJ1-5,-,-,CASSLAQGSNQPQHF,TGTGCCAGCAGCTTAGCGCAGGGGAGCAATCAGCCCCAGCATTTT
TRBV19,TRBJ2-1,-,-,CASSGSAYNEQFF,TGTGCCTCCTCGGGCAGTGCGTACAATGAGCAGTTCTTC
TRBV4-3,TRBJ2-7,-,TRBD1,CASSQERGQVYEQYF,TGCGCCAGCAGCCAAGAACGGGGACAGGTCTACGAGCAGTACTTC
TRBV28,TRBJ1-1,-,-,CASSRSGGLGTEAFF,TGTGCCAGCAGTCGTAGCGGGGGCTTGGGGACTGAAGCTTTCTTT
TRBV4-3,TRBJ1-1,-,-,CASSPRLYANTEAFF,TGCGCCAGCAGCCCTCGTTTATACGCGAACACTGAAGCTTTCTTT
TRBV11-2,TRBJ2-1,-,TRBD1,CASSFDFGTGNNEQFF,TGTGCCAGCAGCTTTGACTTTGGGACAGGGAACAATGAGCAGTTCTTC
TRBV30,TRBJ1-5,few,TRBD1,CAWSFPTGVGNQPQHF,TGTGCCTGGAGTTTCCCGACAGGGGTTGGCAATCAGCCCCAGCATTTT
TRBV2,TRBJ1-2,-,-,CASSVVNYGYTF,TGTGCCAGCAGTGTCGTGAACTATGGCTACACCTTC
TRBV4-3,TRBJ2-5,-,-,CASSQDSVGTQYF,TGCGCCAGCAGCCAAGATTCTGTAGGGACCCAGTACTTC
TRBV7-9,TRBJ1-1,-,TRBD1,CASTRGVEAFF,TGTGCCAGCACCAGGGGGGTTGAAGCTTTCTTT
TRBV20-1,TRBJ1-5,-,-,CSASPSFDWGGNQPQHF,TGCAGTGCTAGTCCCTCCTTTGACTGGGGGGGCAATCAGCCCCAGCATTTT
TRBV12-3/TRBV12-4,TRBJ2-2,few,-,CASGSPGELFF,TGTGCCAGCGGTTCACCCGGGGAGCTGTTTTTT
TRBV5-4,TRBJ1-6,-,-,CASTTTTGGGNSPLHF,TGTGCCAGCACCACCACAACGGGGGGTGGTAATTCACCCCTCCACTTT
TRBV28,TRBJ2-1,-,-,CASSLLRQYNEQFF,TGTGCCAGCAGTTTATTGCGACAGTACAATGAGCAGTTCTTC
TRBV4-3,TRBJ2-7,-,-,CASSQDPGFPYEQYF,TGCGCCAGCAGCCAAGATCCTGGGTTTCCCTACGAGCAGTACTTC
TRBV28,TRBJ2-4,-,-,CASSLYGFEWNIQYF,TGTGCCAGCAGTTTATATGGGTTTGAGTGGAACATTCAGTACTTC
TRBV4-3,TRBJ2-2,-,-,CASSQDPSATGELFF,TGCGCCAGCAGCCAAGATCCCTCCGCGACCGGGGAGCTGTTTTTT
TRBV9,TRBJ2-1,-,-,CASSQVRNEQFF,TGTGCCAGCAGCCAGGTCCGGAATGAGCAGTTCTTC
TRBV20-1,TRBJ1-5,-,TRBD1,CSAIDRGHPGQPQHF,TGCAGTGCTATTGACAGGGGGCACCCAGGTCAGCCCCAGCATTTT
TRBV28,TRBJ1-5,-,-,CASSLDRRSSNQPQHF,TGTGCCAGCAGTTTGGACAGACGATCTAGCAATCAGCCCCAGCATTTT
TRBV7-2,TRBJ1-1,-,-,CASSFGPYTEAFF,TGTGCCAGCAGCTTCGGACCTTACACTGAAGCTTTCTTT
TRBV19,TRBJ2-1,-,-,CASSPQIGANEQFF,TGTGCCAGTAGTCCCCAAATAGGGGCCAATGAGCAGTTCTTC
TRBV5-1,TRBJ2-7,-,TRBD1,CASSIGTGGYEQYF,TGCGCCAGCAGCATTGGGACAGGGGGCTACGAGCAGTACTTC
TRBV24-1,TRBJ2-7,-,-,CATSDSGGDEQYF,TGTGCCACCAGTGATAGCGGAGGGGACGAGCAGTACTTC
TRBV23-1,TRBJ2-7,-,-,CASSLFVGQVTSYEQYF,TGCGCCAGCAGTCTGTTCGTGGGGCAGGTAACCTCCTACGAGCAGTACTTC
TRBV7-9,TRBJ1-1,-,-,CASSLGTVRAFF,TGTGCCAGCAGCTTGGGGACGGTTAGGGCTTTCTTT
TRBV10-3,TRBJ2-7,once,-,CAGSPTGGSYEQYF,TGTGCCGGCAGCCCCACAGGCGGCTCCTACGAGCAGTACTTC
TRBV7-8,TRBJ1-4,-,TRBD1,CASSSTRTGGGEKLFF,TGTGCCAGCAGCTCCACTCGGACAGGGGGAGGCGAAAAACTGTTTTTT
TRBV27,TRBJ1-4,-,-,CASSLRGNEKLFF,TGTGCCAGCAGTTTACGGGGCAATGAAAAACTGTTTTTT
TRBV5-1,TRBJ2-7,-,TRBD2,CASTFNVAGGSYEQYF,TGCGCCAGCACCTTTAATGTAGCGGGAGGGTCCTACGAGCAGTACTTC
TRBV6-2/TRBV6-3,TRBJ1-2,-,-,CASSQDGNNYGYTF,TGTGCCAGCAGTCAGGATGGGAATAACTATGGCTACACCTTC
TRBV10-3,TRBJ1-1,-,-,CASGTLVGAFF,TGTGCCTCCGGCACCCTAGTCGGTGCTTTCTTT
TRBV27,TRBJ1-2,-,TRBD1,CASSFEFRGGYGYTF,TGTGCCAGCAGTTTCGAATTCAGGGGGGGGTATGGCTACACCTTC
TRBV28,TRBJ1-3,-,-,CASSTYTGTEGNTIYF,TGTGCCAGCAGCACCTACACCGGGACGGAGGGAAACACCATATATTTT
TRBV18,TRBJ1-3,-,-,CASSPGVPSGNTIYF,TGTGCCAGCTCACCTGGGGTTCCCTCTGGAAACACCATATATTTT
TRBV7-9,TRBJ2-3,-,TRBD2,CASSHVGGASTDTQYF,TGTGCCAGCAGCCACGTCGGGGGGGCGAGCACAGATACGCAGTATTTT
TRBV6-2/TRBV6-3,TRBJ2-2,-,-,CASSFPPEGSTGELFF,TGTGCCAGCAGTTTCCCCCCGGAAGGCAGCACCGGGGAGCTGTTTTTT
TRBV29-1,TRBJ1-1,-,-,CSDRRMNTEAFF,TGCAGCGACCGTCGTATGAACACTGAAGCTTTCTTT
TRBV5-6,TRBJ1-4,-,TRBD1,CASSLGDRGSEKLFF,TGTGCCAGCAGCTTGGGGGACAGGGGAAGCGAAAAACTGTTTTTT
TRBV3-1/TRBV3-2,TRBJ1-2,few,-,CASSPGVKGYTF,TGTGCCAGCAGCCCCGGGGTGAAAGGCTACACCTTC
TRBV28,TRBJ2-7,-,TRBD2,CASSRLGLGEQYF,TGTGCCAGCAGTCGTTTAGGACTAGGCGAGCAGTACTTC
TRBV4-3,TRBJ1-2,-,-,CASSQDQGFPYGYTF,TGCGCCAGCAGCCAAGATCAGGGTTTCCCCTATGGCTACACCTTC
TRBV18,TRBJ2-7,-,-,CASSPNKSPASLDEQYF,TGTGCCAGCTCACCTAATAAGTCGCCGGCGTCCCTGGACGAGCAGTACTTC
TRBV19,TRBJ2-3,once,-,CASTMNGMADTQYF,TGTGCCAGTACTATGAATGGGATGGCAGATACGCAGTATTTT